What follows is one T cell receptor (beta chain) and its context. The data were obtained in a study of blood T cell repertoires in COVID-19. Study-wide background: Italy, Spain and the United States were the sources of the convalescent and acute COVID-19 samples.

Original processing notes: From reference gene primer amplification, estimates of nucleated cell counts were derived. TCRdb's copy holds only in-frame clones and misses some; the assay was immunoSEQ multiplex PCR. V and J calls and clone size come straight from that table; D and trimming were deduced from the DNA. The sample has approximately 240,000 clones, 86% seen once. Clinical histories supplied by participants themselves formed the basis of cohort assignment. The sequence was obtained from a woman in her 50s in a cohort exposed to, infected with or recovered from COVID-19 (not recorded which). The specimen sequenced was PBMCs or T cells enriched from blood (not recorded which).

DNA of the CDR3: TGTGCCAGCAGCCAAGGGGCAGGGAACTATGGCTACACCTTC. This translates into CASSQGAGNYGYTF. V gene TRBV3-1 (or the pseudogene TRBV3-2) combines with J gene TRBJ1-2; D might be TRBD1 (5 bases). This CDR3 is built from 14 residues. V lost 1 base and J lost 2, with 8 bases in between. Germline lookup yields CDR1 LGHDT and CDR2 YNNKEL (reference sequence).